The present T cell receptor beta chain was sequenced within a study of T-cell reconstitution after alpha-beta-depleted transplantation in children. The authors prepared the TCRbeta library with unique molecular identifiers. TCRdb re-called the PCR reads through MiXCR, storing one row per CDR3 protein. The sample contains 600,000 to 700,000 distinct CDR3 sequences, around 16% of which appear only once. V shed 5 bases, J shed 2 bases, and the junction held 5 bases outside the gene matches. This CDR3 region has 16 residues. CDR1 is SGHTA and CDR2 is FQGTGA in the germline V gene. The sequence derives from a human donor who donated a stem cell graft to a child with acute myeloid leukemia. The gene calls are TRBV7-3 and TRBJ2-2, with 10 bases identical to TRBD2. The material sequenced was PBMCs from the stem cell graft donor, taken from the stem cell graft. The CDR3 here is CASSLSGGSNTGELFF. DNA of the CDR3: TGTGCCAGCAGCCTTAGCGGGGGGAGCAACACCGGGGAGCTGTTTTTT. Variable domain in full (rest from reference TRBV7-3 and TRBJ2-2): GAGVSQTPSNKVTEKGKYVELRCDPISGHTALYWYRQSLGQGPEFLIYFQGTGAADDSGLPNDRFFAVRPEGSVSTLKIQRTERGDSAVYLCASSLSGGSNTGELFFGEGSRLTVL.